One and the same sample provided the 2 T cell receptor beta chains below, sequenced in a study of cytomegalovirus exposure and HLA in healthy donors. In the PCR, 60 Vbeta and 13 Jbeta primers were used. Profiled with immunoSEQ multiplex PCR; TCRdb holds only in-frame clones, not every one. The data hold about 140,000 clones, with 73% observed a single time. Sequencing was performed on PBMCs. These receptors originate from a human donor in good health.

This clone was observed a handful of times. V gene TRBV10-1 combines with J gene TRBJ2-1, with 7 bases fitting TRBD1. The V and J ends lost 0 bases and 5 bases, in that order; junction bases with no gene match: 7. CDR3 size: 16 residues. In germline, CDR1 is WNHNN, CDR2 SYGVQD (reference sequence). The CDR3 nucleotides are TGCGCCAGCAGTGAGTCGGTTCAGGGGGTGGACAATGAGCAGTTCTTC. Its protein is CASSESVQGVDNEQFF.

This chain joins TRBV18 and TRBJ2-1; a possible D gene is TRBD2 (5 bases). The germline V and J ends were trimmed by 5 bases and 4 bases, with 9 bases remaining between them. CDR3 length equals 13 residues. Germline V gene data show CDR1 as KGHSH and CDR2 as LQKENI. CDR3 bases: TGTGCCAGCTCAGCGGACTTATACAATGAGCAGTTCTTC. As protein: CASSADLYNEQFF.